This TCR beta chain was documented in a study of early T cells in non-severe SARS-CoV-2 infection (dated by TCRdb to about 2021). In the study overall: Because TCR sequencing relied on bulk RNA taken from unsorted whole blood, pairing of alpha and beta chains was not possible.

Libraries were constructed by 5' RACE. Reads for this sample came from a NextSeq 500. The TCR library protocol attached unique molecular identifiers to individual cDNA molecules to correct for sequencing error and PCR bias. Sequencing covered both TCR alpha and beta chains, and within each sample the abundances of alpha and beta sequences were tightly co-correlated. From the authors' description of their analysis: Decombinator V4 was used to annotate TCR sequences for V gene, J gene and CDR3. Expanded TCRs were defined as changing significantly between any two time points under a Poisson model with p below 0.0001. TCR abundances were normalised to the total number of TCRs sequenced per sample and were expressed as counts per million. MAIT TCRs were defined by TRAV1-2 paired with TRAJ12, TRAJ20 or TRAJ33, and iNKT TCRs by TRAV10 paired with TRAJ18. A search of VDJdb, accessed on 1 November 2021, was run for TCRs annotated to CMV, EBV and SARS-CoV-2, with TCRs annotated for multiple antigens excluded. TCRdb itself trimmed the public reads at Q25 with fastp, ran MiXCR and retained productive beta chains. Rows with one shared CDR3 protein collapse into an entry with the most common genes and DNA. The V and J calls were not made by the authors but by TCRdb's processing. The sample table shows more than 60,000 distinct CDR3 sequences, and 13% are seen once. The ten largest make up roughly 6% of the sample.

Set within a cohort of healthcare workers in London, UK, this nested case-control study involved weekly PCR testing of nasopharyngeal swabs along with blood sampling. Between 23 and 31 March 2020, the week of the UK lockdown, healthcare workers were enrolled and then followed up weekly for as long as 16 weeks. What the work shows at the level of the full study, not this receptor alone: VDJdb matching was skewed toward anti-spike CD8 responses, so virus-specific expansions were likely underestimated and private and CD4 specificities were missed.

From the germline V gene, CDR1 is MGHDK and CDR2 is SYGVNS. V and J are truncated by 4 bases and 6 bases respectively, leaving an intervening sequence of 12 bases. The CDR3 runs 13 amino acids, cysteine and phenylalanine included. The retained sequence is limited to the CDR3, 39 bases, with the frame set at the first base. This clonotype was counted at least ten times. Its target antigen remains unknown. No per-base quality is available; no much larger clone lies one base away. The chain is assembled from TRBV25-1 and TRBJ1-2; the D region possibly corresponds to TRBD1 (5 bases align). Sequenced: whole blood. This clonotype was sampled from an adult who was a healthcare worker with PCR-confirmed SARS-CoV-2 infection or an uninfected control (not recorded which). The nucleotide sequence is given as TGTGCCAGCAGTGTGGGGCAGCCTGATGGCTACACCTTC. Its translation reads: CASSVGQPDGYTF.